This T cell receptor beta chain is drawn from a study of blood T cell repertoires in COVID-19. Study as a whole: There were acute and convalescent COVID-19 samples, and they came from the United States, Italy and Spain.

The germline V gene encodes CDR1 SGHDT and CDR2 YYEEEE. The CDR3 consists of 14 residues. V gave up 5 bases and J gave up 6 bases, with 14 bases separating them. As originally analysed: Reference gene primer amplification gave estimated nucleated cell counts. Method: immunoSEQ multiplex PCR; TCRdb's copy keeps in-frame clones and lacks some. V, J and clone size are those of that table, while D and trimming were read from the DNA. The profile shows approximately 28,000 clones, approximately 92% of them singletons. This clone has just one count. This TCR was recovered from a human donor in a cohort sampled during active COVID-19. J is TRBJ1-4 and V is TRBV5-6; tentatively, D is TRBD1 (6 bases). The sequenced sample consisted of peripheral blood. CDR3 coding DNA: TGTGCCAGCAGGGGGTCCGCAGGGGATGAAAAACTGTTTTTT. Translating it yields CASRGSAGDEKLFF.